The T cell receptor (beta chain) described here comes from a study of cytomegalovirus exposure and HLA in healthy donors (dated by TCRdb to 2017 to 2019). Some background on the complete study: The 700 or so repertoires of the first cohort and the roughly 110 validation repertoires were produced on the same platform, according to a later analysis. The study combined high-throughput TCR immunosequencing, statistical association of individual TCRs with disease status, and machine learning to predict cytomegalovirus infection status. A separate validation cohort of over a hundred different subjects was used in addition to the roughly 700-subject first cohort. The study aimed to test whether cataloging public T cell receptors could reveal signatures of past pathogen exposure. The paper's findings and limits, for the study overall: The classifier was reported to diagnose cytomegalovirus status with high specificity and sensitivity in both the original cohort and the validation cohort. Three of the identified cytomegalovirus-associated TCR beta chains were confirmed in vitro to be specific for cytomegalovirus antigens. The authors suggested that the approach could potentially be generalized to other disease states and immunological phenotypes. The study gave a list of about 150 TCR beta chains associated with cytomegalovirus. Most TCR sequences were seen in very few donors, while some public TCRs were found in many individuals. A later analysis had no HLA typing for the validation cohort, so co-occurrence there was scored across all 130 or so repertoires. In a later analysis, TCRs clustered in the first cohort were found to also tend to co-occur in the approximately 120 validation repertoires, with 90% to 95% of cluster scores above 0.

This clone has ten or more counts. Its antigen has not been determined. No base-level quality is on record; no much larger clone is a single base apart. The method behind the library was the immunoSEQ multiplex PCR assay. Per the authors' processing: A statistical classification framework was built to diagnose cytomegalovirus status from the catalog of TCR beta chain sequences. TCRdb provides this immuneACCESS table in a form limited to in-frame rearrangements. Some clones are lacking; in checked studies, under half of them reflect an unresolved V gene, and why the rest are absent is not known. V, J and clone size reflect that table, while D and trimming were determined from the DNA. For this sample there are 150,000 to 200,000 clones; roughly 84% appear just once. Roughly an eighth of the sample lies in the top ten. The germline V and J ends show losses of 5 bases and 5 bases respectively, and no gene match explains 6 bases of the junction. There are 15 amino acids in the CDR3, from cysteine to phenylalanine inclusive. The CDR3 DNA has 45 bases and is translated from base 1. From the germline V gene (reference sequence), CDR1 is MNHEY and CDR2 is SMNVEV.

The donors were included in the validation cohort of some 120 subjects, a group kept apart from the roughly 670-subject first cohort. The receptor comes from a woman aged 25-40 years in good health and CMV-seropositive. Sequencing was done on a sample of PBMCs. The chain joins TRBV27 to TRBJ2-5; TRBD1 matches 12 bases in the middle. This receptor has the CDR3 CASSTGTGGAETQYF. The DNA reads as follows: TGTGCCAGCAGTACCGGGACAGGGGGCGCGGAGACCCAGTACTTC.